This T cell receptor (beta chain) was obtained from a study of cytomegalovirus exposure and HLA in healthy donors (TCRdb year 2017). Notes on the research overall: An earlier analysis of some 550 of the donors reported about 250 Gb of sequence data and roughly 100 million unique TCR beta sequences from 150 million to 200 million T cells. Among the roughly 390 genotyped donors, around 81% belonged to the genetic ancestry cluster associated with self-reported Caucasian donors. A later analysis re-examined previously published TCR beta repertoires from more than 600 donors and added high-resolution HLA genotyping to investigate patterns of TCR occurrence. Among roughly 400 genotyped donors of the cohort, an average of around 240,000 unique TCR beta nucleotide sequences were sequenced per donor, roughly a sixth of them non-productive. The later analysis used no new phenotypic data to find candidate immune exposures, relying instead on TCR beta sequences and their occurrence across donors. All discovery cohort repertoires had been generated on a single sequencing platform. An early release that covered around 590 HLA-typed donors contained approximately 290 gigabases of sequencing data and 80 million or so unique TCR sequences. An earlier analysis of 500 to 750 of the donors applied high-throughput TCR beta sequencing to assess whether each TCR beta V gene segment acted as functional or pseudogenic. Roughly five DR-DQ haplotypes were handled as single units for association and clustering, since linkage in the cohort was strong. Typing coverage differed by locus: A, B, C, DRB1 and DQB1 were typed in about 620-630 donors, DQA1 in roughly 510, DPA1 in 606, and DPB1 in 472. A later genetic analysis took genome-wide SNP genotypes for about 65% of the roughly 670 donors and used that subset as a discovery cohort. HLA typing covered class I and class II loci at four-digit resolution. Besides the first cohort of around 700 subjects, a separate validation cohort made up of over 95 different subjects was used. Alongside the repertoire data, information on donor age, sex, ethnicity and CMV serostatus was compiled. The study used immunosequencing to profile the T cell repertoires of 670 or so subjects and linked those repertoires to cytomegalovirus serostatus. The aim of the study was to test whether cataloging public T cell receptors could identify signatures of past pathogen exposure. To predict cytomegalovirus infection status, the study brought together high-throughput TCR immunosequencing, statistical association of individual TCRs with disease status, and machine learning.

The cohort consisted of fewer than 700 healthy bone marrow donors. All cohort members were sampled while nominally healthy, although unrecorded immune exposures were likely present. The donor was CMV seronegative and belonged to the group of over 350 seronegative cohort members. A peripheral blood sample was provided by each donor, and peripheral blood mononuclear cells were used for TCR beta sequencing. The Qiagen DNeasy Blood Extraction Kit was used to extract genomic DNA from the blood cell samples. Study-wide conclusions, independent of this receptor: A further reported finding was that TCR beta sequences accurately predicted the HLA-A and HLA-B alleles for most subjects in the first cohort. In a later genetic analysis, a missense DCLRE1C variant was associated with V-gene and J-gene trimming of TCR beta chains, and the association was replicated in an independent cohort. A later genetic analysis reported fewer N-insertions in productive TCRs among donors in an Asian-associated ancestry cluster than the roughly 640-donor mean. When HLA alleles, especially DR and DQ, strongly co-occurred, attributing TCR associations to individual alleles was difficult. The authors suggested that the approach could potentially be extended to other disease states and immunological phenotypes. A cluster of highly shared sequence variants was judged likely to represent a technical artifact of the sequencing pipeline. Some IMGT-functional V segments, including TRBV6-2 and TRBV6-3, could not be distinguished by the 87-base-pair reads and were therefore excluded. Most CMV-associated TCR beta chains appeared to be HLA-restricted in a later analysis, and the HLA associations seemed to be driven largely by CMV exposure. Specific HLA alleles were associated with 15,000 to 20,000 TCR beta sequences at a false discovery rate of 0.05 in a later analysis. The classifier was reported to diagnose cytomegalovirus status with high specificity and sensitivity in both the original cohort and the validation cohort. Compared with equally common non-associated chains, HLA-associated TCR beta chains in a later analysis were more clonally expanded and had lower generation probabilities. The presence/absence analyses assumed that sequencing depth was roughly uniform across donors, and that assumption may not be true. An earlier analysis of approximately 570 of the donors showed that most TCR beta V segments appeared in productive rearrangements either about 90% or about 30% of the time, which broadly matched IMGT annotations. In a later analysis, several top co-occurrence clusters were reported to appear linked to parvovirus B19, influenza, CMV and Epstein-Barr virus. Linkage disequilibrium might explain the correlated functional status among segregating V segments, but an unknown experimental factor could not be ruled out. Because HLA typing was unavailable for some donors at each locus, only the typed subset was used in association tests. Most TCR sequences were observed very rarely across donors, whereas some public TCRs were present in many individuals. The cohort was sequenced for TCR beta chains only, and without alpha or paired-chain data the features that could be detected were limited. According to a later analysis, TCR association rates differed among HLA loci, with DRB1 alleles showing the most associated TCRs and HLA-C alleles showing the fewest. In vitro tests confirmed that three of the cytomegalovirus-associated TCR beta chains recognize cytomegalovirus antigens. The study gave a list of under 200 TCR beta chains associated with cytomegalovirus. Because counts were too low, fewer than 20 rarely observed V segments, including chromosome 9 orphons, were excluded from the earlier analysis of about 500 of the donors. The only immune exposure information available for the cohort was CMV serostatus.

In the germline V gene, CDR1 corresponds to MGHRA and CDR2 to YSYEKL. The CDR3 starts with the cysteine, ends with the phenylalanine, and has 15 residues. Just CDR3 DNA is preserved here, 45 bases in frame from base 1. Trimming at the junction amounts to 1 base on V and 7 bases on J, and the germline ends lie 13 bases apart. Libraries were made using the immunoSEQ multiplex PCR assay. For the multiplex PCR, a mixture combining 60 forward primers for TCR Vbeta segments and 13 reverse primers for TCR Jbeta segments was used. The CDR3 region of rearranged TCR beta genes was amplified from genomic DNA with a multiplex PCR assay. The amplified TCR beta libraries were sequenced on the Illumina HiSeq System as 87-base-pair reads. The paper's processing steps were these. A later analysis tallied about 77 million unique TCR beta chains across the 666 repertoires, and some 12 million of those chains were shared by two or more donors. To remove PCR and sequencing errors, raw reads were error-corrected and collapsed into unique sequences using a nearest-neighbor algorithm that merged closely related sequences. CDR3 sequences were aligned to IMGT reference sequences to assign V, D and J gene segments. For a sequence to be retained, at least a six-nucleotide match to both a V gene segment and a J gene segment was required. A rearrangement was called productive if the CDR3 had no stop codons and remained in frame with V and J, and every other rearrangement was called non-productive. CDR3 was defined by IMGT convention, running from the second conserved V-encoded cysteine to the conserved J-encoded phenylalanine. The earlier analysis of more than 450 of the donors excluded sequences that lacked an unambiguous match to a single V gene segment. An earlier analysis of several hundred of the donors called V segments functional above 56.7% productive rearrangements and segregating when the between-donor standard deviation exceeded 5%. A statistical classification framework was built to diagnose cytomegalovirus status from the catalog of TCR beta chain sequences. In a later analysis, V and J genes were assigned by comparing TCR nucleotide sequences against IMGT/GENE-DB human TR gene sequences. A later analysis assigned CDR3 sequences and most-parsimonious VDJ recombination scenarios with the TCRdist pipeline. In a later analysis, each TCR beta chain was defined by its CDR3 amino acid sequence together with its V-gene family, and reads lacking a unique V-gene family were excluded. As a way to deal with suspected cross-contamination and a sequencing artifact, a later analysis dropped 592 nucleotide sequences that were highly shared and had low generation probability. For each public chain, a later analysis derived a clonal expansion index from normalized ranks of inferred template counts within each repertoire. In a later analysis, generation probabilities were computed using a VDJ recombination model fitted to out-of-frame rearrangements, and the results were checked against IGoR. In a later analysis, hypergeometric tests were used to score TCR-TCR, TCR-HLA and TCR-CMV co-occurrence, with a repertoire-size bias correction applied to TCR pairs. A later analysis estimated false discovery rates by permuting HLA or CMV assignments 20 times. In a later analysis, co-occurring TCRs were grouped using DBSCAN, and TCRdist sequence similarity was added for clustering within HLA-allele-positive subsets. For co-occurrence clustering, repertoires with fewer than 30,000 or more than 120,000 public chains were excluded, along with 5 or 6 repertoires with anomalous nucleotide sharing. TCRdb retrieved this table from immuneACCESS and kept in-frame rearrangements only. Not all clones are present; in checked studies, unresolved V genes account for under half, and no reason is known for the remainder. V and J calls and clone size are copied from that table; D and trimming were computed from the DNA. Here the sample has about 99,000 clones; approximately 80% occur a single time. The ten biggest clones cover approximately 1.5% of the sample.

Remarks on this clone: It lacks a known antigen. Base quality data are lacking; no much larger clone is found one base away.

This TCR derives from a woman aged 40 to 50 in good health and CMV-seronegative. The sequence is built from TRBV4-1 and TRBJ1-4; no D segment can be confidently identified. The specimen was PBMCs. CDR3 loop: CASSQGFGSFEKLFF. The DNA is as follows: TGCGCCAGCAGCCAAGGTTTTGGCAGTTTTGAAAAACTGTTTTTT.